Below are 10 T cell receptor beta chains sequenced from a single sample in a study of monozygotic twins with inflammatory bowel disease. Following a re-call of the 5' RACE reads, TCRdb has one entry per CDR3 protein and lacks DNA. This sample's clone table lists a few hundred thousand distinct CDR3 sequences. What was sequenced was blood. Every receptor here comes from a human donor with ulcerative colitis or Crohn's disease, or a healthy co-twin of an affected twin (not recorded which).

This chain uses TRBV11-3 with TRBJ2-7; TCRdb designates TRBD1, a call that cannot be tested without DNA. Germline V CDR1 and CDR2: SGHNT, YENEEA. This CDR3 contains 15 residues. The CDR3: CASSWGTGSTYEQYF. Supplemented by reference TRBV11-3 and TRBJ2-7, the full variable domain reads EAGVVQSPRYKIIEKKQPVAFWCNPISGHNTLYWYLQNLGQGPELLIRYENEEAVDDSQLPKDRFSAERLKGVDSTLKIQPAELGDSAVYLCASSWGTGSTYEQYFGPGTRLTVT.

V and J are TRBV12-3 or TRBV12-4 and TRBJ2-5. The CDR3 is 13 residues long. The CDR3 loop is CASSLWDQETQYF.

The rearrangement uses TRBV5-1 and TRBJ2-3; without DNA, the TCRdb call of TRBD2 cannot be checked. CDR1 is SGHRS and CDR2 is YFSETQ in the germline V gene. The CDR3 length is 15 residues. The CDR3 here is CASSLTSGGTDTQYF.

This chain links TRBV6-1 with TRBJ2-7; lacking DNA, the TRBD2 call made by TCRdb goes unchecked. CDR1 MNHNS and CDR2 SASEGT come from the germline V gene. The length of the CDR3 is 15 residues. The CDR3 protein is CASGRLAGSSYEQYF.

The V gene is TRBV7-9, the J gene TRBJ1-3; the D call from TCRdb, TRBD1, cannot be confirmed without DNA. The CDR3 contains 16 residues. Germline lookup yields CDR1 SEHNR and CDR2 FQNEAQ (reference sequence). The CDR3 sequence: CASSPPGQSSGNTIYF. Looking up the rest from reference TRBV7-9 and TRBJ1-3 gives the full variable domain: DTGVSQNPRHKITKRGQNVTFRCDPISEHNRLYWYRQTLGQGPEFLTYFQNEAQLEKSRLLSDRFSAERPKGSFSTLEIQRTEQGDSAMYLCASSPPGQSSGNTIYFGEGSWLTVV.

The gene calls are TRBV4-3 and TRBJ1-1; TCRdb's D gene call, TRBD1, goes unchecked for lack of DNA. This CDR3 region has 14 residues. Per the germline V gene, CDR1 is LGHNA and CDR2 is YSLEER. CDR3 protein: CASSHADRDTEAFF.

The chain has TRBV6-5 and TRBJ1-2; TCRdb designates TRBD1, a call that cannot be tested without DNA. The germline CDR1 and CDR2 sequences are MNHEY and SVGAGI. The CDR3 runs 15 residues. The CDR3 loop reads CASSYYDQGVDGYTF.

V and J are TRBV20-1 and TRBJ2-2; TCRdb calls TRBD2, which cannot be checked without DNA. CDR3 length: 15 residues. Germline CDR1 is DFQATT and CDR2 is SNEGSKA (reference sequence). This CDR3 reads CSARGLAGTTGELFF.

The V call is TRBV12-3 or TRBV12-4, the J call TRBJ2-7; TCRdb outputs TRBD1, but without DNA this stays unchecked. The CDR3 totals 14 residues. CDR3 protein: CASSKQGKAYEQYF.

The chain employs TRBV6-2 or TRBV6-3 and TRBJ1-2; TCRdb returns TRBD1, unconfirmable since there is no DNA. Germline loops: CDR1 MNHEY, CDR2 SVGEGT. The CDR3 consists of 18 residues. CDR3 residues: CASSLRTGGREANYGYTF.